This T cell receptor beta chain comes out of a study of blood T cell repertoires in COVID-19. The method was immunoSEQ multiplex PCR; TCRdb's version includes in-frame clones alone and lacks a portion of them. Here the sample spans around 260,000 clones, roughly 90% being singletons. This CDR3 is 14 amino acids long. Germline CDR1 is GTSNPN and CDR2 is SVGIG (reference sequence). Trimming cost V 2 bases and J 6 bases, with 14 bases left between them. This clone was detected a few times. The specimen sequenced was peripheral blood. This clonotype was sampled from a human donor in a cohort sampled during active COVID-19. This rearrangement joins TRBV30 to TRBJ1-5, with a tentative D call TRBD1 (6 bases). CDR3 coding DNA: TGTGCCTGGAGTTCGGGACAAAACTCTCAGCCCCAGCATTTT. This encodes CAWSSGQNSQPQHF.